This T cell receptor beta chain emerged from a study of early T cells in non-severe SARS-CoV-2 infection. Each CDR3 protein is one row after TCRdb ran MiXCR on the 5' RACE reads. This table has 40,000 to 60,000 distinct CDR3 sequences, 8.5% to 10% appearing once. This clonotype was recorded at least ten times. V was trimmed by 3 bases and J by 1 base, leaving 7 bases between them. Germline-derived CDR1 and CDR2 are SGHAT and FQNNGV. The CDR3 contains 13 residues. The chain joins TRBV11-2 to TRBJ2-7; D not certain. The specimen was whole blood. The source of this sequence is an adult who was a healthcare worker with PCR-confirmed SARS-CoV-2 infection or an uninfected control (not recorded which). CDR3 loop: CASSFLPSYEQYF. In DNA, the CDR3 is TGTGCCAGCAGCTTTTTACCTTCCTACGAGCAGTACTTC.